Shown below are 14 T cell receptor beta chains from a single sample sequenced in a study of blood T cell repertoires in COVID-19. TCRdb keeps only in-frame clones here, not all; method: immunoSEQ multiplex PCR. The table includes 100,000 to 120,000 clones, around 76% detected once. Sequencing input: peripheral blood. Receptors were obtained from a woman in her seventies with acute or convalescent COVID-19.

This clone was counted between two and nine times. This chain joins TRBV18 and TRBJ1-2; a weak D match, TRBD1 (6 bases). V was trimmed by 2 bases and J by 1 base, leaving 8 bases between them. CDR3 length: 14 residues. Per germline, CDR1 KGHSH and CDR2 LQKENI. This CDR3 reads CASSPSQGNYGYTF. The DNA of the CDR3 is TGTGCCAGCTCACCATCACAGGGTAACTATGGCTACACCTTC.

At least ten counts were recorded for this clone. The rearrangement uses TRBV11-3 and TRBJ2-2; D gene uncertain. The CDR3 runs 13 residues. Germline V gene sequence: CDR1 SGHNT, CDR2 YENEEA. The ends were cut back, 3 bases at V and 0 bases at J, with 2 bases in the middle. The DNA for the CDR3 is TGTGCCAGCAGCTTCGCGAACACCGGGGAGCTGTTTTTT. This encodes CASSFANTGELFF. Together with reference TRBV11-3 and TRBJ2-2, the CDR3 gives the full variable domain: EAGVVQSPRYKIIEKKQPVAFWCNPISGHNTLYWYLQNLGQGPELLIRYENEEAVDDSQLPKDRFSAERLKGVDSTLKIQPAELGDSAVYLCASSFANTGELFFGEGSRLTVL.

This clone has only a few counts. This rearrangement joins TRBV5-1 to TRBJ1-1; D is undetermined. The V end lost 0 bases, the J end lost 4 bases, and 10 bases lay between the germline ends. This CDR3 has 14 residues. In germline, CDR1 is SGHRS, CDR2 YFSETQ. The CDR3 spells CASSLEAGITEAFF. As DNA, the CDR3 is TGCGCCAGCAGCTTGGAAGCGGGGATCACTGAAGCTTTCTTT. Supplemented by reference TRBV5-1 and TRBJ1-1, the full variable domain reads KAGVTQTPRYLIKTRGQQVTLSCSPISGHRSVSWYQQTPGQGLQFLFEYFSETQRNKGNFPGRFSGRQFSNSRSEMNVSTLELGDSALYLCASSLEAGITEAFFGQGTRLTVV.

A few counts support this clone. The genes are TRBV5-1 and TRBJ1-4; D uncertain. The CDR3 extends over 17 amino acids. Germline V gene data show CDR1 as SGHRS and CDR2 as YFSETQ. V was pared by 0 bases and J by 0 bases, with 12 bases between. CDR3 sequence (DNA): TGCGCCAGCAGCTTGGGCAGCTTAGACTCAACTAATGAAAAACTGTTTTTT. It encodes CASSLGSLDSTNEKLFF.

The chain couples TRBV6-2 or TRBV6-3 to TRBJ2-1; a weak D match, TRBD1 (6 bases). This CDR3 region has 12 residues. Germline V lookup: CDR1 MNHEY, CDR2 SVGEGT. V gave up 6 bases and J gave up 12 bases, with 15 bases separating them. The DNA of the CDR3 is TGTGCCAGCAGCGCACAGGGACCTGGGCAGTTCTTC. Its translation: CASSAQGPGQFF.

This CDR3 is CASSSAGGSNYGYTF. The CDR3 DNA reads TGTGCCAGCAGCTCCGCAGGGGGCTCTAACTATGGCTACACCTTC. The chain recombines TRBV7-2 with TRBJ1-2, with 8 bases that match TRBD1. Looked up from germline, CDR1 is SGHTA and CDR2 is FQGNSA. J lost 0 bases, V lost 4 bases, and 4 bases had no gene match. The CDR3 runs 15 residues.

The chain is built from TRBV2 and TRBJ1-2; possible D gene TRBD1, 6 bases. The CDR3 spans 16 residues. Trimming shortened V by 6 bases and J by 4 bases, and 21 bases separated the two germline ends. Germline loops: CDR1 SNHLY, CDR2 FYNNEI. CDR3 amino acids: CASSYLKTPTGYGYTF. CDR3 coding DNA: TGTGCCAGCAGCTACTTGAAGACCCCGACAGGCTATGGCTACACCTTC. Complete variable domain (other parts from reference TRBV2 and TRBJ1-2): EPEVTQTPSHQVTQMGQEVILRCVPISNHLYFYWYRQILGQKVEFLVSFYNNEISEKSEIFDDQFSVERPDGSNFTLKIRSTKLEDSAMYFCASSYLKTPTGYGYTFGSGTRLTVV.

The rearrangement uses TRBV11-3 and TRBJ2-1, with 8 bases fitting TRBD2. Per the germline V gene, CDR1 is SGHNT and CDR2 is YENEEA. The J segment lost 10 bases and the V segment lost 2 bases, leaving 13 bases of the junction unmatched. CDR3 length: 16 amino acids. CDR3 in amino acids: CASSLSGTSFKGEQFF. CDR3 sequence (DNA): TGTGCCAGCAGCTTATCCGGGACTAGTTTTAAAGGCGAGCAGTTCTTC.

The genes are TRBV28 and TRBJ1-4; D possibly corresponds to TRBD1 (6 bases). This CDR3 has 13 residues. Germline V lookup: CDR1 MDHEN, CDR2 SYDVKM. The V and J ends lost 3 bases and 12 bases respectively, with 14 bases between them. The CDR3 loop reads CASSFRTVQELFF. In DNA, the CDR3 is TGTGCCAGCAGTTTTCGGACAGTCCAGGAACTGTTTTTT.

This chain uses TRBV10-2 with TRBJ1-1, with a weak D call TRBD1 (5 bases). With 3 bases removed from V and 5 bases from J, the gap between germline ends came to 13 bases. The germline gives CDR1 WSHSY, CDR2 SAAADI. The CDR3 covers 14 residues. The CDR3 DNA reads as TGCGCCAGCAGTGATTGGGGCCGGGTAACTGAAGCTTTCTTT. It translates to CASSDWGRVTEAFF.

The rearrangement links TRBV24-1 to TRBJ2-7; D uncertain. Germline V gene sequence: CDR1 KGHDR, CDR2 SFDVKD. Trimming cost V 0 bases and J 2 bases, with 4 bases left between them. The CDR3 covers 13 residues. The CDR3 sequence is CATSDLNTYEQYF. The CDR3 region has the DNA TGTGCCACCAGTGATTTGAACACCTACGAGCAGTACTTC.

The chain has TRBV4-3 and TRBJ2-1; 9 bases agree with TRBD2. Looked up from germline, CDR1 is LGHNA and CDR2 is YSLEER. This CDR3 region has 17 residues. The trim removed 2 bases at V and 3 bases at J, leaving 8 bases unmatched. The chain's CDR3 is CASSQRPIAGVYNEQFF. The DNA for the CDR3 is TGCGCCAGCAGCCAACGCCCTATAGCGGGGGTCTACAATGAGCAGTTCTTC.

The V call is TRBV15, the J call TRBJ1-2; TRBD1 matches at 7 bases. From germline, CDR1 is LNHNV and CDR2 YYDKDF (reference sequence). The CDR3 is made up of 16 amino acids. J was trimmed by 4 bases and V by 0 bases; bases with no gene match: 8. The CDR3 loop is CATSREGLTGTYGYTF. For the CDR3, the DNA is TGTGCCACCAGCAGAGAGGGTCTGACAGGGACCTATGGCTACACCTTC.

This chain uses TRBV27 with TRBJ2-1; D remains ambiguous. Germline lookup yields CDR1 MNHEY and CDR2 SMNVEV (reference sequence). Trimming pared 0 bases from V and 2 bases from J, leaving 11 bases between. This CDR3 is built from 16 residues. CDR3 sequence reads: CASSLSLALTYNEQFF. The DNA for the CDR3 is TGTGCCAGCAGTTTATCGTTAGCCCTAACCTACAATGAGCAGTTCTTC.